The next 27 T cell receptor beta chains were all read from a single sample in a study of beta chain features in type 1 diabetes. Findings and caveats of the study: In every one of the four CD4+ subsets, TCRB CDR3s were moderately but significantly shorter in Type 1 diabetes patients.

Reverse transcribing all isolated RNA meant expressed TCRB transcripts were sequenced. The repertoire was sequenced with immunoSEQ multiplex PCR; TCRdb's copy has only in-frame clones and lacks some. The table records a few hundred thousand clones, 8.5% to 10% of them present only once. The antigens for these receptors are not known. Sequencing used central memory CD4+ T cells from blood. All receptors derive from a young man with type 1 diabetes.

This clone was observed a handful of times. This rearrangement joins TRBV5-4 to TRBJ2-1; no clear D. CDR1 SGHNT and CDR2 YYREEE come from the germline V gene (reference sequence). This CDR3 has 18 residues. V lost 1 base and J lost 0, with 17 bases in between. DNA of the CDR3: TGTGCCAGCAGCTTGTTAGCTACTTATTCCAGCTCCTACAATGAGCAGTTCTTC. Translated, it gives CASSLLATYSSSYNEQFF.

The V call is TRBV15, the J call TRBJ2-1; 9 nucleotides match TRBD2. The CDR3 extends over 15 amino acids. Looked up from germline, CDR1 is LNHNV and CDR2 is YYDKDF (reference sequence). J lost 4 bases, V lost 0 bases, and 1 base had no gene match. The CDR3 here is CATSRERGGYNEQFF. In DNA, the CDR3 is TGTGCCACCAGCAGAGAGCGGGGGGGATACAATGAGCAGTTCTTC.

This clone was recorded a few times. This sequence joins TRBV7-6 and TRBJ1-1, with D unresolved. CDR1 and CDR2 from the germline V gene are SGHVS and FNYEAQ. CDR3 size: 13 residues. The V end was cut by 5 bases, the J end by 1 base, with 8 bases between. DNA for the CDR3: TGTGCCAGCAGCGCGACTTCGAACACTGAAGCTTTCTTT. Amino acids: CASSATSNTEAFF.

This clone was recorded a few times. The genes are TRBV6-5 and TRBJ1-5; D gene uncertain. V was pared by 2 bases and J by 6 bases, with 8 bases between. There are 13 residues in the CDR3. Germline CDR1 reads MNHEY; CDR2 reads SVGAGI. This chain's CDR3 is CASSYGSGQPQHF. The CDR3 DNA follows: TGTGCCAGCAGTTACGGCAGCGGTCAGCCCCAGCATTTT.

V is TRBV6-5 and J is TRBJ2-3; D unresolved. Germline V gene sequence: CDR1 MNHEY, CDR2 SVGAGI. V gave up 4 bases and J gave up 3 bases, with 17 bases separating them. The CDR3 is 16 amino acids. The CDR3 DNA is TGTGCCAGCAGTTCCGGCCGGGCCCTGGTGACAGATACGCAGTATTTT. Encoded protein: CASSSGRALVTDTQYF.

CDR3 nucleotide sequence: TGTGCCTGGATTGGGGGGCCGGGCTATGGCTACACCTTC. Residues: CAWIGGPGYGYTF. V usage is TRBV30 and J usage is TRBJ1-2, with TRBD1 as a possible D gene (6 bases). CDR1 is GTSNPN and CDR2 is SVGIG in the germline V gene (reference sequence). The CDR3 length is 13 residues. V shed 4 bases and J shed 4 bases, with 13 bases lying between them.

This clone was counted between two and nine times. The chain links TRBV6-1 to TRBJ1-5, with D perhaps matching TRBD1 (6 bases). CDR1 and CDR2 from the germline V gene are MNHNS and SASEGT. This CDR3 comprises 13 residues. V dropped 1 base and J dropped 5 bases, with 6 bases sitting between them. DNA for the CDR3: TGTGCCAGCAGTGAAGACAGGGATCAGCCCCAGCATTTT. Translated: CASSEDRDQPQHF.

This rearrangement joins TRBV5-6 to TRBJ2-3, with unresolved D. This CDR3 is built from 15 residues. Germline loops: CDR1 SGHDT, CDR2 YYEEEE. The V end was cut by 1 base, the J end by 6 bases, with 15 bases between. This chain's CDR3 is CASSLRTVGLDTQYF. The CDR3 coding sequence is TGTGCCAGCAGCTTGAGAACGGTGGGGTTGGATACGCAGTATTTT.

This clone was observed many times. Compared with germline, one end of the junction differs, possibly owing to a read error. This chain connects TRBV5-4 to TRBJ2-1; no reliable D call. The germline CDR1 and CDR2 sequences are SGHNT and YYREEE (reference sequence). This CDR3 is built from 14 residues. CDR3 amino acids: CASGLSERLGGQFF. CDR3 DNA: TGTGCCAGCGGCTTATCCGAGCGCCTAGGTGGGCAGTTCTTC.

The genes are TRBV10-3 and TRBJ1-6; D might be TRBD1 (6 bases). The germline V gene has CDR1 ENHRY and CDR2 SYGVKD. The CDR3 spans 17 residues. V shed 4 bases and J shed 1 base, with 14 bases lying between them. DNA for the CDR3: TGTGCCATCAGTGGTAGTGAGGGGGGATCCTATAATTCACCCCTCCACTTT. This gives the protein CAISGSEGGSYNSPLHF.

In this sample, this clone turned up a few times. This chain links TRBV5-1 with TRBJ2-2; 10 bases map to TRBD1. CDR1 and CDR2 (germline): SGHRS, YFSETQ. CDR3 length: 14 residues. V trimming: 5 bases; J trimming: 7 bases; junction bases outside the gene matches: 5. The CDR3, as DNA: TGCGCCAGCAGGATCGGACAGGGGGACGGGGAGCTGTTTTTT. It translates to CASRIGQGDGELFF. Filled out from reference TRBV5-1 and TRBJ2-2, the complete variable domain reads KAGVTQTPRYLIKTRGQQVTLSCSPISGHRSVSWYQQTPGQGLQFLFEYFSETQRNKGNFPGRFSGRQFSNSRSEMNVSTLELGDSALYLCASRIGQGDGELFFGEGSRLTVL.

V usage is TRBV7-2 and J usage is TRBJ2-5, with D unclear. The closer fit of TRBJ2-7 to the DNA end suggests the J call may be wrong. Germline-derived CDR1 and CDR2 are SGHTA and FQGNSA. The CDR3 sequence is 12 residues long. CDR3 protein: CASSLIPYEQYF. The DNA for the CDR3 is TGTGCCAGCAGCCTTATACCCTACGAGCAGTACTTC.

Only a few counts were recorded for this clone. This sequence joins TRBV27 and TRBJ1-1, with D unclear. Trimming took 0 bases from V and 11 from J, leaving 13 bases between them. Germline values: CDR1 MNHEY, CDR2 SMNVEV (reference sequence). The CDR3 consists of 13 residues. The CDR3 sequence: CASSLSAEMSAFF. For the CDR3, the DNA is TGTGCCAGCAGTTTATCAGCGGAAATGAGCGCTTTCTTT.

The chain uses TRBV5-6 and TRBJ1-2; D unresolved. The V gene's germline CDR1 is SGHDT and CDR2 YYEEEE. V shed 0 bases and J shed 0 bases, with 15 bases lying between them. This CDR3 is 17 amino acids long. CDR3: CASSLEAAPSANYGYTF. The CDR3 DNA is TGTGCCAGCAGCTTGGAGGCAGCTCCTTCAGCTAACTATGGCTACACCTTC.

This clone occurred a few times. V and J are TRBV18 and TRBJ2-7; 7 bases line up with TRBD1. The CDR3 spans 15 residues. V lost 0 bases to trimming and J lost 5 bases; unmatched junction nucleotides: 7. Germline V CDR1 and CDR2: KGHSH, LQKENI. This chain's CDR3 is CASSPPTGNGDEQYF. The DNA of the CDR3 is TGTGCCAGCTCACCACCGACAGGGAACGGGGACGAGCAGTACTTC.

This clone was picked up many times. The CDR3 nucleotides read TGTGCCAGTAGTATATACGGACAGGGTATAGATGAGCAGTTCTTC. Protein product: CASSIYGQGIDEQFF. The chain couples TRBV19 to TRBJ2-1; 8 nucleotides align to TRBD1. With 2 bases clipped from V and 8 bases from J, the junction kept 8 bases outside the gene matches. The V gene's germline CDR1 is LNHDA and CDR2 SQIVND (reference sequence). The CDR3 runs 15 residues.

This clone was seen a few times. V is TRBV7-9 and J is TRBJ1-2; D remains unclear. Germline V gives CDR1 SEHNR, CDR2 FQNEAQ (reference sequence). CDR3 size: 16 residues. The ends were cut back, 5 bases at V and 4 bases at J, with 20 bases in the middle. The DNA of the CDR3 is TGTGCCAGCAGCCCTGGGCAGCGAGAAGGTATCTATGGCTACACCTTC. This sequence encodes CASSPGQREGIYGYTF. Full variable domain (outside the CDR3, taken from reference TRBV7-9 and TRBJ1-2): DTGVSQNPRHKITKRGQNVTFRCDPISEHNRLYWYRQTLGQGPEFLTYFQNEAQLEKSRLLSDRFSAERPKGSFSTLEIQRTEQGDSAMYLCASSPGQREGIYGYTFGSGTRLTVV.

This clone has just a few counts. The chain employs TRBV14 and TRBJ2-1; D call uncertain. The CDR3 runs to 14 residues. Germline CDR1 reads SGHDN; CDR2 reads FVKESK. The V gene lost 1 base and the J gene lost 4 bases, with 8 bases spanning the gap. CDR3 sequence: CASSQGSEYNEQFF. The CDR3 coding sequence is TGTGCCAGCAGCCAAGGGTCGGAGTACAATGAGCAGTTCTTC.

This clone was counted a few times. V gene TRBV9 combines with J gene TRBJ2-3, with D uncertain. Deletions cut 1 base from V and 2 bases from J, with 8 bases between. The CDR3 runs 14 residues. CDR1 SGDLS and CDR2 YYNGEE come from the germline V gene. In DNA, the CDR3 is TGTGCCAGCAGCGTAAGAAGCGCCACAGATACGCAGTATTTT. This encodes CASSVRSATDTQYF.

This clone was detected a few times. One end of the junction does not line up with germline, which may come from a read error. The chain joins TRBV20-1 to TRBJ1-2, with D unclear. The CDR3 length is 11 residues. Germline lookup yields CDR1 DFQATT and CDR2 SNEGSKA (reference sequence). Written as DNA, the CDR3 is TGCAGTGCTCCCGGACTGATTTATCCCCTCTTC. Protein product: CSAPGLIYPLF.

This rearrangement joins TRBV5-1 to TRBJ1-1; D is undetermined. V shed 0 bases and J shed 0 bases, with 12 bases lying between them. Germline V gene sequence: CDR1 SGHRS, CDR2 YFSETQ. The CDR3 contains 16 residues. In nucleotides, the CDR3 is TGCGCCAGCAGCTTGGCTATAGGACTGATGAACACTGAAGCTTTCTTT. This codes for CASSLAIGLMNTEAFF.

This clone was counted only a few times. This chain uses TRBV11-2 with TRBJ1-4, with TRBD1 matching over 9 bases. The CDR3 extends over 14 amino acids. J lost 5 bases, V lost 4 bases, and 2 bases had no gene match. Germline V gene sequence: CDR1 SGHAT, CDR2 FQNNGV. The CDR3 DNA reads TGTGCCAGCAGCTCAGGGACAGGGAATGAAAAACTGTTTTTT. Residues: CASSSGTGNEKLFF.

This clone was recorded a few times. This chain connects TRBV28 to TRBJ2-1, with D perhaps TRBD2 (5 bases). The V gene's germline CDR1 is MDHEN and CDR2 SYDVKM. There are 10 residues in the CDR3. Trimming removed 10 bases from V and 7 bases from J, with 8 bases in between. The CDR3 sequence: CAIKRNEQFF. CDR3 DNA: TGTGCCATTAAGCGGAATGAGCAGTTCTTC.

This clone was observed a few times. This rearrangement joins TRBV7-2 to TRBJ2-5, with 11 bases matching TRBD2. The CDR3 loop spans 16 amino acids. Germline V gene data show CDR1 as SGHTA and CDR2 as FQGNSA. V trimming: 2 bases; J trimming: 5 bases; junction bases outside the gene matches: 7. The DNA of the CDR3 is TGTGCCAGCAGCTTAAATAGCGGGAGGGCCGGGGAGACCCAGTACTTC. Its protein product is CASSLNSGRAGETQYF.

This sequence joins TRBV7-8 and TRBJ2-7; D unresolved. The germline gives CDR1 SGHVS, CDR2 FQNEAQ. Between the trimmed V and J ends, which lost 2 bases and 3 bases, there was a span of 8 bases. CDR3 length: 13 amino acids. This chain's CDR3 is CASSLSQSYEQYF. The DNA for the CDR3 is TGTGCCAGCAGCTTAAGCCAAAGCTACGAGCAGTACTTC.

This clone was picked up a small number of times. The chain is built from TRBV25-1 and TRBJ2-6; 7 bases agree with TRBD1. CDR3 length: 18 amino acids. Trimming at V came to 5 bases and at J to 0 bases, leaving 10 bases not matched to a gene. CDR1 and CDR2 (germline): MGHDK, SYGVNS. This CDR3 reads CASSTRDSLSSGANVLTF. CDR3 bases: TGTGCCAGCAGTACCCGGGACAGCCTCTCCTCTGGGGCCAACGTCCTGACTTTC. The whole variable domain, remainder taken from reference TRBV25-1 and TRBJ2-6, is EADIYQTPRYLVIGTGKKITLECSQTMGHDKMYWYQQDPGMELHLIHYSYGVNSTEKGDLSSESTVSRIRTEHFPLTLESARPSHTSQYLCASSTRDSLSSGANVLTFGAGSRLTVL.

This clone was found a few times. The rearrangement links TRBV11-2 to TRBJ2-5; D might be TRBD1 (6 bases). From germline, CDR1 is SGHAT and CDR2 FQNNGV. This CDR3 is built from 14 residues. V was clipped by 5 bases and J by 1 base, with 11 bases between them. The CDR3 nucleotides are TGTGCCAGCAGCAGCCAGGGGCCCCAAGAGACCCAGTACTTC. This encodes CASSSQGPQETQYF.